Below are 16 T cell receptor beta chains sequenced from a single sample in a study of identical twins. TCRdb ran MiXCR on the 5' RACE reads and lists one entry per CDR3 protein. This table has about 530,000 distinct CDR3 sequences, around 20% appearing once. Separately, the same data were catalogued under a study of yellow fever vaccine responses in identical twins.

The sequenced sample was CD4+ T cells sorted from blood. Receptors originate from a woman under 30 in good health.

The chain has TRBV10-3 and TRBJ2-1; perhaps TRBD1 as D (6 bases). The CDR3 totals 16 residues. Looked up from germline, CDR1 is ENHRY and CDR2 is SYGVKD. V was shortened by 2 bases and J by 5 bases, with 16 bases between the two germline ends. As DNA, the CDR3 is TGTGCCATCAGTGAGCCGGGCAGGGGCCGGAACAATGAGCAGTTCTTC. Encoded protein: CAISEPGRGRNNEQFF.

This clonotype was counted between two and nine times. This chain joins TRBV7-8 and TRBJ2-2; 12 nucleotides match TRBD2. Germline-derived CDR1 and CDR2 are SGHVS and FQNEAQ. CDR3 length: 20 residues. J gave up 1 base and V 2 bases, and 11 bases lay outside the gene matches. The CDR3 region is CASSLLRSLAGGRNTGELFF. CDR3 DNA sequence: TGTGCCAGCAGCTTACTCCGATCGCTAGCGGGGGGGAGGAACACCGGGGAGCTGTTTTTT. Full variable domain (remainder filled in from reference TRBV7-8 and TRBJ2-2): GAGVSQSPRYKVAKRGQDVALRCDPISGHVSLFWYQQALGQGPEFLTYFQNEAQLDKSGLPSDRFFAERPEGSVSTLKIQRTQQEDSAVYLCASSLLRSLAGGRNTGELFFGEGSRLTVL.

The chain has TRBV11-2 and TRBJ2-2, with TRBD1 matching over 7 bases. Germline V lookup: CDR1 SGHAT, CDR2 FQNNGV. The CDR3 sequence is 14 residues long. The V gene end was trimmed by 5 bases and the J gene end by 6 bases; junction bases not matched to a gene: 6. CDR3 loop: CASSTRGWSGELFF. The DNA for the CDR3 is TGTGCCAGCAGCACCAGGGGGTGGTCCGGGGAGCTGTTTTTT.

This chain uses TRBV12-3 or TRBV12-4 with TRBJ2-7; TRBD1 aligns across 12 bases. This CDR3 has 16 amino acids. V lost 0 bases, J lost 0 bases, and 0 bases stayed unmatched. The CDR3 spells CASSLAGQGASYEQYF. CDR3 nucleotide sequence: TGTGCCAGCAGTTTAGCGGGACAGGGGGCCTCCTACGAGCAGTACTTC.

This clonotype was counted a single time. V usage is TRBV7-9 and J usage is TRBJ2-7; 7 positions match TRBD2. This CDR3 contains 13 residues. Germline values: CDR1 SEHNR, CDR2 FQNEAQ (reference sequence). Unmatched junction bases numbered 9, after V lost 8 bases and J lost 5 bases. The CDR3 region is CASGSGEAHEQYV. The CDR3 DNA reads as TGTGCCAGCGGGAGCGGGGAGGCCCACGAGCAGTACGTC.

This clonotype was seen only a few times. The V and J genes are TRBV20-1 and TRBJ1-1; no reliable D call. Trimming left V 1 base short and J 1 base short, with 13 bases between. Germline assignment: CDR1 DFQATT and CDR2 SNEGSKA (reference sequence). The CDR3 length is 15 residues. The CDR3 loop reads CSARGSPLGNTEAFF. The CDR3 DNA follows: TGCAGTGCTAGAGGATCCCCATTGGGGAACACTGAAGCTTTCTTT.

This clonotype was counted only a few times. This chain joins TRBV9 and TRBJ2-3; 7 nucleotides agree with TRBD1. Germline V gene sequence: CDR1 SGDLS, CDR2 YYNGEE. V shed 0 bases, J shed 7 bases, and the junction held 11 bases outside the gene matches. The CDR3 is made up of 16 amino acids. CDR3 bases: TGTGCCAGCAGCGTAGCGGGACAGCTGTATTCAAATACGCAGTATTTT. Its protein is CASSVAGQLYSNTQYF.

The chain uses TRBV29-1 and TRBJ2-7; TRBD1 matches at 10 bases. CDR1 and CDR2 from the germline V gene are SQVTM and ANQGSEA. This CDR3 region has 14 residues. The V gene end was trimmed by 7 bases and the J gene end by 2 bases; junction bases not matched to a gene: 8. The CDR3: CSALDRGIAYEQYV. The CDR3 bases are TGCAGCGCATTGGACAGGGGGATAGCCTACGAGCAGTACGTC.

The genes are TRBV20-1 and TRBJ1-1; D gene ambiguous. V was clipped by 3 bases and J by 2 bases, with 16 bases between them. The length of the CDR3 is 15 residues. The germline CDR1 and CDR2 sequences are DFQATT and SNEGSKA (reference sequence). The CDR3 sequence: CSASSGAGLNTEAFF. The CDR3 bases are TGCAGTGCTAGTAGCGGCGCAGGCTTAAACACTGAAGCTTTCTTT.

This chain uses TRBV5-6 with TRBJ2-3; 11 nucleotides align to TRBD2. Germline V CDR1 and CDR2: SGHDT, YYEEEE. CDR3 length equals 16 residues. With 3 bases clipped from V and 2 bases from J, the junction kept 5 bases outside the gene matches. CDR3 region: CASSSTSGRITDTQYF. The DNA of the CDR3 is TGTGCCAGCAGCTCAACTAGCGGGAGAATCACAGATACGCAGTATTTT.

This clonotype was detected a few times. This chain connects TRBV28 to TRBJ2-1; 9 bases line up with TRBD2. The CDR3 has 16 residues. Looked up from germline, CDR1 is MDHEN and CDR2 is SYDVKM. Germline trimming cut 2 bases from V and 8 bases from J; bases unmatched to any gene: 10. The CDR3 reads CASSLRSSGSQHEQFF. For the CDR3, the DNA is TGTGCCAGCAGTTTACGGAGTAGCGGGAGTCAGCATGAGCAGTTCTTC.

This clonotype occurred once. The chain couples TRBV5-1 to TRBJ2-7; D is perhaps TRBD1 (7 bases). Germline CDR1 is SGHRS and CDR2 is YFSETQ. CDR3 length equals 16 residues. Trimming took off 4 bases at V and 4 bases at J, with 21 bases between the two ends. CDR3 sequence reads: CASSPRGGGGGYEQYF. For the CDR3, the DNA is TGCGCCAGCAGCCCGCGAGGTGGAGGGGGCGGGTACGAGCAGTACTTC.

This clonotype was detected only a few times. V gene TRBV20-1 combines with J gene TRBJ2-3; D is unclear. CDR1 is DFQATT and CDR2 is SNEGSKA in the germline V gene (reference sequence). Trimming pared 0 bases from V and 0 bases from J, leaving 10 bases between. This CDR3 region has 15 residues. The CDR3 nucleotides read TGCAGTGCTAGAGATTTCAGTGCTAGCACAGATACGCAGTATTTT. Translated: CSARDFSASTDTQYF.

The chain carries TRBV29-1 and TRBJ2-1; D might be TRBD2 (5 bases). Germline-derived CDR1 and CDR2 are SQVTM and ANQGSEA. The CDR3 is 14 residues long. Trimming shortened V by 6 bases and J by 4 bases, and 16 bases separated the two germline ends. CDR3 residues: CSVTSGIFYNEQFF. The CDR3 coding sequence is TGCAGCGTGACTTCGGGGATCTTTTACAATGAGCAGTTCTTC.

This clonotype was observed a few times. V usage is TRBV29-1 and J usage is TRBJ1-1; D perhaps matches TRBD1 (5 bases). The germline gives CDR1 SQVTM, CDR2 ANQGSEA. The V and J ends lost 4 bases and 3 bases respectively, with 12 bases between them. The CDR3 spans 13 residues. The CDR3 is CSVGVGTDTEAFF. CDR3 coding DNA: TGCAGCGTTGGCGTTGGGACCGACACTGAAGCTTTCTTT.

This chain joins TRBV4-2 and TRBJ2-5, with D possibly being TRBD1 (7 bases). The CDR3 totals 15 residues. CDR1 and CDR2 (germline): LGHNA, YNFKEQ. V lost 5 bases to trimming and J lost 1 base, with 14 bases between them. The CDR3 loop reads CASSNGRQGQETQYF. CDR3 nucleotide sequence: TGTGCCAGCAGCAACGGGAGACAGGGCCAAGAGACCCAGTACTTC.